This is a list of T cell receptor beta chains from one sample in a study of T cell responses to AZD1222 COVID-19 vaccine. Produced via immunoSEQ multiplex PCR; TCRdb's table is partial and in-frame only. The repertoire holds roughly 270,000 clones, with around 92% as singletons. The material was peripheral blood, obtained 28 days after the second AZD1222 dose. The receptors originated from an adult who received the AZD1222 COVID-19 vaccine. Each CDR3 is given with its conserved first and last residue. D genes are given only for firm matches. A clone size is listed for some rows: how often the clone was seen (once, few, many), or a class if it is expanded.

d_call: TRBD2
j_call: TRBJ2-3
v_call: TRBV27
clone_size: -
cdr3_nt: TGTGCCAGCAGTTGGGGCGGGAGTGATACGCAGTATTTT
cdr3_aa: CASSWGGSDTQYF

d_call: -
j_call: TRBJ2-7
v_call: TRBV13
clone_size: -
cdr3_nt: TGTGCCAGCAGCTTGTGGTCAGGGCGGTCCCTGAGCTCCTACGAGCAGTACTTC
cdr3_aa: CASSLWSGRSLSSYEQYF

d_call: TRBD1
j_call: TRBJ1-2
v_call: TRBV29-1
clone_size: few
cdr3_nt: TGCAGCGTTACTAGGGGACAGGGGAGTGGTGGCTACACCTTC
cdr3_aa: CSVTRGQGSGGYTF

d_call: -
j_call: TRBJ2-7
v_call: TRBV12-3/TRBV12-4
clone_size: -
cdr3_nt: TGTGCCAGCAGCGGCCCAGGGGACTACGAGCAGTACTTC
cdr3_aa: CASSGPGDYEQYF

d_call: -
j_call: TRBJ2-2
v_call: TRBV19
clone_size: -
cdr3_nt: -
cdr3_aa: CASTSGIAGELFF

d_call: TRBD1
j_call: TRBJ2-7
v_call: TRBV4-3
clone_size: -
cdr3_nt: TGCGCCAGCAGCCCTTTCCGACAGGGTGGACACGAGCAGTACTTC
cdr3_aa: CASSPFRQGGHEQYF

d_call: -
j_call: TRBJ1-5
v_call: TRBV6-5
clone_size: -
cdr3_nt: TGTGCCAGCACTGGGGCAGGGGAAGGGGTCCAGCATTTT
cdr3_aa: CASTGAGEGVQHF

d_call: -
j_call: TRBJ1-3
v_call: TRBV6-5
clone_size: -
cdr3_nt: TGTGCCAGTAGGACAGCTGGAAACACCATATATTTT
cdr3_aa: CASRTAGNTIYF

d_call: TRBD1
j_call: TRBJ2-7
v_call: TRBV19
clone_size: -
cdr3_nt: TGTGCCAGTAGTATAGGACAGGGCCTTTCCTACGAGCAGTACTTC
cdr3_aa: CASSIGQGLSYEQYF

d_call: TRBD2
j_call: TRBJ2-3
v_call: TRBV9
clone_size: -
cdr3_nt: TGTGCCAGCAACCCGGGACTAGCGGGAGGGCCGATTAGCACAGATACGCAGTATTTT
cdr3_aa: CASNPGLAGGPISTDTQYF

d_call: TRBD1
j_call: TRBJ1-2
v_call: TRBV9
clone_size: once
cdr3_nt: TGTGCCAGCAGCCCGGGACAGGGACTTTATGGCTACACCTTC
cdr3_aa: CASSPGQGLYGYTF

d_call: -
j_call: TRBJ2-6
v_call: TRBV4-1
clone_size: -
cdr3_nt: TGCGCCAGCAGCCACCTGACAAGCATCCTTACCTCTGGGGCCAACGTCCTGACTTTC
cdr3_aa: CASSHLTSILTSGANVLTF

d_call: TRBD2
j_call: TRBJ2-1
v_call: TRBV5-4
clone_size: -
cdr3_nt: TGTGCCAGCAGCCGTGCGACTAGCGGGCTCTACAATGAGCAGTTCTTC
cdr3_aa: CASSRATSGLYNEQFF

d_call: TRBD1
j_call: TRBJ2-2
v_call: TRBV28
clone_size: -
cdr3_nt: TGTGCCAGCAGTTCCGCCGGGACAGCGAACACCGGGGAGCTGTTTTTT
cdr3_aa: CASSSAGTANTGELFF

d_call: TRBD1
j_call: TRBJ2-1
v_call: TRBV4-1
clone_size: once
cdr3_nt: TGCGCCAGCAGCCACGGACAGGGGAGCTCCTACAATGAGCAGTTCTTC
cdr3_aa: CASSHGQGSSYNEQFF

d_call: -
j_call: TRBJ1-6
v_call: TRBV6-5
clone_size: -
cdr3_nt: TGTGCCAGCAGTTCCCAGGGCCGACTTAATTCACCCCTCCACTTT
cdr3_aa: CASSSQGRLNSPLHF

d_call: TRBD1
j_call: TRBJ2-2
v_call: TRBV4-3
clone_size: -
cdr3_nt: TGCGCCAGCAGCCAAGCCCACCCCGGGACAGGGCCCGGGGAGCTGTTTTTT
cdr3_aa: CASSQAHPGTGPGELFF

d_call: -
j_call: TRBJ2-3
v_call: TRBV11-2
clone_size: -
cdr3_nt: TGTGCCAGCAGCCTCCGACGGAGCACAGATACGCAGTATTTT
cdr3_aa: CASSLRRSTDTQYF

d_call: -
j_call: TRBJ1-2
v_call: TRBV30
clone_size: once
cdr3_nt: TGTGCCTGGAGTGTTAGCTATGGCTACACCTTC
cdr3_aa: CAWSVSYGYTF